These T cell receptor beta chains were read from a single sample in a study of OX40 agonist ivuxolimab in advanced cancers. Sequencing was performed with immunoSEQ multiplex PCR; in TCRdb, only in-frame clones are kept and a portion is missing. The table includes about 55,000 clones, around 86% detected once. This specimen consisted of CD4+ or CD8+ T cells sorted from blood, obtained in a trial of the OX40 agonist ivuxolimab. The receptors here all came from an adult with an advanced solid tumor such as melanoma, head and neck, liver or kidney cancer. Each CDR3 is given with its conserved first and last residue. Fields, in order: clone size, V gene, CDR3 protein. Clone size, where shown, is once, few, many, or a class for clones that have expanded.

size: .; V: TRBV28; CDR3: CASSLLSGGEETQYF
size: medium-sized; V: TRBV5-1; CDR3: CASSSDTGNTIYF
size: .; V: TRBV13; CDR3: CASSLELGQGDTEAFF
size: .; V: TRBV4-3; CDR3: CASSALLDSNQPQHF
size: .; V: TRBV2; CDR3: CASTVGQGGMETQYF
size: once; V: TRBV10-3; CDR3: CAISETGGSQTQYF
size: .; V: TRBV12-5; CDR3: CASGPSPGQLNYGYTF
size: many; V: TRBV4-1; CDR3: CASSLISTGELFF
size: .; V: TRBV27; CDR3: CASSLGVPGQPQHF
size: .; V: TRBV5-1; CDR3: CASSPPLVVVGDEQFF
size: .; V: TRBV9; CDR3: CASSAPNLGGEQFF
size: .; V: TRBV4-3; CDR3: CASSQLAGVSNEQFF
size: .; V: TRBV5-4; CDR3: CASSPGLPGELFF
size: .; V: TRBV29-1; CDR3: CSIQGVGAKNIQYF
size: .; V: TRBV7-8; CDR3: CASSLRRWDSQNEQFF
size: .; V: TRBV7-9; CDR3: CASSLRPGPTAALRNTIYF
size: .; V: TRBV10-1; CDR3: CASSESISEPDRGELFF
size: .; V: TRBV15; CDR3: CATSMSGAHQPQHF
size: .; V: TRBV9; CDR3: CASSVGHPNQPQHF
size: few; V: TRBV6-4; CDR3: CASSPSGGDINEQYF
size: .; V: TRBV23-1; CDR3: CASSQGIGGPPRTHTGELFF
size: few; V: TRBV2; CDR3: CASSEGHEQFF
size: once; V: TRBV28; CDR3: CASSLMRGQPQHF
size: .; V: TRBV5-6; CDR3: CASSLGQGLPEAFF
size: .; V: TRBV13; CDR3: CASSSDRRADEQYF
size: .; V: TRBV7-8; CDR3: CASSLDPFSGQGNTEAFF
size: .; V: TRBV9; CDR3: CASSVRPNTEAFF
size: .; V: TRBV6-5; CDR3: CASGDRGYEQYF
size: .; V: TRBV7-9; CDR3: CASSLGTLYEQYF
size: .; V: TRBV6-5; CDR3: CASSQLGEDTEAFF
size: .; V: TRBV11-1; CDR3: CASSITLAGIQEAFF